This T cell receptor beta chain was observed in a study of cytomegalovirus exposure and HLA in healthy donors. Sequencing was performed with immunoSEQ multiplex PCR; in TCRdb, only in-frame clones are kept and a portion is missing. The data contain 100,000 to 150,000 clones, around 96% of them seen just once; the ten biggest clones take up about 1.8%. Notes on the study in general: According to a subsequent analysis, TCR clusters identified in the first cohort showed a tendency to co-occur across the roughly 120 validation repertoires.

As to this clone: The target antigen is unknown.

The source material was PBMCs. The origin of this receptor is a man between 18 and 29 years old in good health and CMV-seronegative.

The CDR3 coding sequence is TGCGCCAGCAGCCAAGATTTCGCGGGAGAGTTACAGTACTTC. This encodes CASSQDFAGELQYF. The rearrangement uses TRBV4-3 and TRBJ2-5; 7 nucleotides match TRBD2. V lost 0 bases to trimming and J lost 11 bases; unmatched junction nucleotides: 9. Germline V gene sequence: CDR1 LGHNA, CDR2 YSLEER. The CDR3 loop spans 14 amino acids.